Each of the 9 T cell receptor beta chains below was sequenced from the same sample in a study of CD8 T cells in ankylosing spondylitis. Each CDR3 protein gets one entry after TCRdb re-called the 5' RACE reads with MiXCR. Among about 840,000 distinct CDR3 sequences listed, about 11% were seen once. The study's findings and limits: For ankylosing spondylitis blood, a TCR beta motif of fewer than 10 highly homologous variants appeared characteristic.

The antigens these receptors bind are not known. Input material: blood, either unsorted or a sorted T cell fraction (not recorded which). These receptors were taken from a male donor with ankylosing spondylitis.

This rearrangement joins TRBV9 to TRBJ2-1; D is ambiguous. Germline values: CDR1 SGDLS, CDR2 YYNGEE. This CDR3 comprises 14 residues. V lost 0 bases, J lost 5 bases, and 9 bases lay in between. The CDR3 DNA reads TGTGCCAGCAGCGTAGACTCCAGGCACAATGAGCAGTTCTTC. It specifies CASSVDSRHNEQFF.

The table lists this clonotype with a few counts. This chain connects TRBV6-2 or TRBV6-3 to TRBJ2-1; unclear D gene. Per the germline V gene, CDR1 is MNHEY and CDR2 is SVGEGT. There are 12 residues in the CDR3. V was clipped by 6 bases and J by 10 bases, with 13 bases between them. The CDR3 bases are TGTGCCAGCAGCTCTATAGTAGGGGAGCAGTTCTTC. It yields the protein CASSSIVGEQFF.

This chain links TRBV24-1 with TRBJ2-5, with D hard to call. Germline values: CDR1 KGHDR, CDR2 SFDVKD. V was trimmed by 1 base and J by 6 bases, leaving 8 bases between them. This CDR3 is built from 13 residues. The chain's CDR3 is CATSDFGVKTQYF. CDR3 DNA: TGTGCCACCAGTGATTTTGGCGTAAAGACCCAGTACTTC.

This clonotype has at least ten counts. The chain combines TRBV15 with TRBJ2-7; D is perhaps TRBD1 (6 bases). This CDR3 comprises 14 residues. The germline V and J ends were trimmed by 5 bases and 0 bases, with 11 bases remaining between them. Germline V gene lookup returns CDR1 LNHNV and CDR2 YYDKDF (reference sequence). CDR3 protein: CATSQGTPSYEQYF. CDR3 sequence (DNA): TGTGCCACCAGCCAAGGGACACCCTCCTACGAGCAGTACTTC.

This rearrangement joins TRBV7-2 to TRBJ2-1; 10 bases are a match to TRBD2. The length of the CDR3 is 17 residues. Unmatched junction bases numbered 11, after V lost 5 bases and J lost 4 bases. Germline V CDR1 and CDR2: SGHTA, FQGNSA. The CDR3 region has the DNA TGTGCCAGCAGCAGTTCAGTAGCGGGGGGCAAGTACAATGAGCAGTTCTTC. This sequence encodes CASSSSVAGGKYNEQFF.

This clonotype was seen a few times. The genes are TRBV4-2 and TRBJ2-3; possible D gene TRBD2, 7 bases. Germline V CDR1 and CDR2: LGHNA, YNFKEQ. The ends were cut back, 5 bases at V and 1 base at J, with 19 bases in the middle. The CDR3 totals 17 residues. The CDR3 spells CASSKGTTGKGTDTQYF. In nucleotides, the CDR3 is TGTGCCAGCAGCAAGGGGACTACAGGGAAGGGCACAGATACGCAGTATTTT.

CDR3: CASSADPGYQPQHF. Written as DNA, the CDR3 is TGTGCCAGCAGCGCGGACCCGGGCTACCAGCCCCAGCATTTT. This chain links TRBV9 with TRBJ1-5; D unresolved. Germline CDR1 and CDR2: SGDLS and YYNGEE. This CDR3 region has 14 residues. V lost 3 bases and J lost 7, with 14 bases in between. Complete variable domain (other parts from reference TRBV9 and TRBJ1-5): DSGVTQTPKHLITATGQRVTLRCSPRSGDLSVYWYQQSLDQGLQFLIQYYNGEERAKGNILERFSAQQFPDLHSELNLSSLELGDSALYFCASSADPGYQPQHFGDGTRLSIL.

This rearrangement joins TRBV10-3 to TRBJ2-7; TRBD1 matches at 9 bases. Trimming removed 6 bases from V and 0 bases from J; junction bases left unmatched: 3. This CDR3 has 14 residues. Germline-derived CDR1 and CDR2 are ENHRY and SYGVKD. CDR3 sequence reads: CAISRTGDSYEQYF. DNA for the CDR3: TGTGCCATCAGCCGGACAGGGGACTCCTACGAGCAGTACTTC.

This clonotype was found many times. CDR3 loop: CASSVDSGRIRFF. In DNA form, the CDR3 reads TGTGCCAGCAGCGTCGATAGCGGGAGGATTCGGTTCTTC. The chain links TRBV7-2 to TRBJ2-1; 10 bases line up with TRBD2. J gave up 15 bases and V 5 bases, and 10 bases lay outside the gene matches. Germline lookup yields CDR1 SGHTA and CDR2 FQGNSA. The CDR3 loop spans 13 amino acids.